The following is a T cell receptor (beta chain) sequence with its context. The data are from a study of OX40 agonist ivuxolimab in advanced cancers. In germline, CDR1 is SGHKS, CDR2 YYEKEE (reference sequence). J was trimmed by 9 bases and V by 5 bases; bases with no gene match: 9. CDR3 length: 14 residues. Measured with immunoSEQ multiplex PCR; TCRdb has only the in-frame clones, and not every one. The table has roughly 76,000 clones, around 87% seen once. This TCR came from an adult with an advanced solid tumor such as melanoma, head and neck, liver or kidney cancer. The chain recombines TRBV5-5 with TRBJ2-1, with 9 bases aligning to TRBD1. Material: CD4+ or CD8+ T cells sorted from blood, obtained in a trial of the OX40 agonist ivuxolimab. CDR3: CASSPDRGLREQFF. CDR3 sequence (DNA): TGTGCCAGCAGTCCGGACAGGGGCCTTCGTGAGCAGTTCTTC.